This TCR beta chain is drawn from a study of CD8 T cells in Susac syndrome. Points from the study as a whole: Only a relatively small number of individuals were included in the TCR sequencing and HLA analysis.

Random-hexamer reverse transcription was applied to about 0.45 to 1 ug RNA. Amplification of TCR beta CDR3 by immunoSEQ multiplex PCR spanned 54 Vbeta and 13 Jbeta. MiXCR, applied by TCRdb to the immunoSEQ multiplex PCR reads, yields one record per CDR3 protein. In the table there are some 260,000 distinct CDR3 sequences, more than 75% of which are singletons. This clonotype was detected once. The antigen is unknown. The germline V gene has CDR1 MGHRA and CDR2 YSYEKL. This CDR3 comprises 14 residues. V shed 4 bases and J shed 1 base, with 10 bases lying between them. The source material was CD8+ T cells from PBMCs. The TCR originated in a human donor with multiple sclerosis. The chain has TRBV4-1 and TRBJ1-1; D not resolved. The CDR3 loop reads CASSPSHENTEAFF. The CDR3 region has the DNA TGCGCCAGCAGCCCTTCTCACGAGAACACTGAAGCTTTCTTT.